This T cell receptor (beta chain) was observed in a study of blood T cell repertoires in COVID-19. Whole-study context: Donors in the United States, Italy and Spain gave samples during acute or convalescent COVID-19. Nucleic acid was either cDNA or gDNA, and it came from T cells, B-cell-depleted T cells, or PBMCs.

The germline V gene has CDR1 SGHDT and CDR2 YYEEEE. The V and J ends lost 5 bases and 9 bases respectively, with 15 bases between them. The CDR3 covers 12 residues. In the original workflow: How many nucleated cells were present was estimated from reference gene primer amplification. TCRdb's table, derived via immunoSEQ multiplex PCR, lists solely in-frame clones and lacks some. The V and J calls and clone size were taken over from that table, and D and trimming were inferred from the DNA. The sample lists about 280,000 clones; 75% to 90% were seen once. The clonotype comes from a woman aged 25 to 39 who had recovered from COVID-19. The sample consisted of peripheral blood. This sequence joins TRBV5-6 and TRBJ2-7; possibly TRBD1 for D (6 bases). The CDR3 protein is CASRYAGERQYF. The DNA for the CDR3 is TGTGCCAGCAGATATGCAGGGGAACGGCAGTACTTC.